This T cell receptor beta chain stems from a study of CD8+ T cells in alopecia areata. For the study at large: Treated individuals took tofacitinib by mouth, 5 to 10 mg twice daily.

Treatment here: oral pan-JAK inhibitor, 5-10 mg twice daily. The CDR3 totals 14 residues. Trimming removed 6 bases from V and 4 bases from J; junction bases left unmatched: 6. Germline values: CDR1 MDHEN, CDR2 SYDVKM. Extraction and reverse transcription of RNA yielded cDNA as the sequencing template. Data came from immunoSEQ multiplex PCR; TCRdb stores just in-frame clones and leaves some out. The table shows 35,000 to 50,000 clones, with 80% to 95% occurring only once. The sequence derives from a human donor with alopecia areata. This sample comprised CD8+ T cells sorted from blood, obtained at week 24, from a patient treated with tofacitinib. The rearrangement uses TRBV28 and TRBJ2-5; 9 bases match TRBD1. DNA for the CDR3: TGTGCCAGCAGACAACACAGGGGGCTAGAGACCCAGTACTTC. Residues: CASRQHRGLETQYF.